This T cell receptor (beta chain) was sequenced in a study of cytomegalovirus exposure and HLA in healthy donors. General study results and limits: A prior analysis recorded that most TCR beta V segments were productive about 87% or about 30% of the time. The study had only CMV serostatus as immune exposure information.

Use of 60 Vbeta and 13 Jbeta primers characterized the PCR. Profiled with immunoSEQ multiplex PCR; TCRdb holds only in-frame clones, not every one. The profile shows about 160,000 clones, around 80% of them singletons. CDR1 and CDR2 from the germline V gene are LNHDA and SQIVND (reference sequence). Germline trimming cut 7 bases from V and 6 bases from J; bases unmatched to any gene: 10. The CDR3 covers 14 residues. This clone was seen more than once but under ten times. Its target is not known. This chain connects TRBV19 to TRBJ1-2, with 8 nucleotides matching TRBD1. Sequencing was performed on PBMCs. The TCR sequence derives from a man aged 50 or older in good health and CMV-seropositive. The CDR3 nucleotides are TGTGCCAGTAATTTTGGACAGGGAGGGGATGGCTACACCTTC. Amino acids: CASNFGQGGDGYTF.